This TCR beta chain stems from a study of Ad26.COV2.S vaccination and SARS-CoV-2 variants. About the research overall: By the intramuscular route, Ad26.COV2.S was given once, or twice 56 days apart. Study-level findings and limits: The TCR breadth and depth analyses may have understated or missed part of the total T cell responses. Once vaccination had occurred, spike-specific CD8+ and CD4+ T cell responses reportedly showed substantial breadth.

Noted treatment: some 20 received Ad26.COV2.S at low or high dose, single or two shots; about 5 received placebo; per-sample allocation not given. Sampling occurred on day 63 after the first vaccine or placebo injection. Whoever gave the sample was an adult aged 18-55 years in Boston. Comment on this clone: Antigen unknown.

Germline-derived CDR1 and CDR2 are SGDLS and YYNGEE. V was trimmed by 4 bases and J by 4 bases, leaving 14 bases between them. There are 14 residues in the CDR3. Profiled with immunoSEQ multiplex PCR; TCRdb holds only in-frame clones, not every one. In the table there are more than 300,000 clones, roughly 84% of which are singletons. The V call is TRBV9, the J call TRBJ1-1; D remains ambiguous. The receptor's source is a person aged 18-65 years who received the Ad26.COV2.S COVID-19 vaccine or a placebo. The specimen was peripheral blood, collected in a trial of Ad26.COV2.S vaccine versus placebo. CDR3 loop: CASSPRTAGTEAFF. Here the CDR3 DNA reads TGTGCCAGCAGCCCCCGGACGGCGGGCACTGAAGCTTTCTTT.